This TCR beta chain derives from a study of human T cells and chemical hapten exposure. Study context: Patch tests applied 0.01% DPC to the upper back, read at 6 days. Alopecia areata, totalis or universalis affected patients, mainly female.

Trimming left V 2 bases short and J 8 bases short, with 19 bases between. The length of the CDR3 is 15 residues. Per germline, CDR1 SQVTM and CDR2 ANQGSEA. General study results and limits: Once DPC sensitization occurred, TCRs above 1 in 1000 frequency showed no change.

This clonotype was detected only a few times. The antigen is undetermined. TCRdb reprocessed the RACE reads via MiXCR and lists one record per CDR3 protein. The sample includes around 200,000 distinct CDR3 sequences, about 25% of them seen just once. Time point specified: patch test 3, about 24 weeks after DPC sensitization. As for treatment: therapeutic diphenylcyclopropenone sensitization with weekly scalp DPC. At patch-test visits, sampling came before the patch test. This receptor was obtained from a woman aged 40 to 50 with alopecia areata. Some clones in this sample may be carry-over from other donors' samples. The chain joins TRBV29-1 to TRBJ2-1; D is possibly TRBD1 or TRBD2 (6 bases each). The source material was whole blood, sampled in connection with sensitization to the hapten diphenylcyclopropenone (DPC). CDR3 bases: TGCAGCGTTGAATTCGGGGGCTCTCCCTCGGATGAGCAGTTCTTC. Its protein product is CSVEFGGSPSDEQFF.